A selection of T cell receptor beta chains follows, all from one sample in a study of T cell responses to AZD1222 COVID-19 vaccine. Libraries were prepared by immunoSEQ multiplex PCR; TCRdb keeps only in-frame clonotypes and omits some of them. In the table there are some 130,000 clones, 70% to 90% of which are singletons. Here the sequenced sample was peripheral blood, taken on day 0 of AZD1222 vaccination. The receptors stem from an adult in good health. CDR3s include the opening cysteine and the closing phenylalanine or tryptophan. D genes are given only for firm matches. Expanded clones get a size class; other rows say once, few or many, or leave the size out.

j_gene | v_gene | abundance | d_gene | CDR3nt | CDR3aa
TRBJ1-1 | TRBV9 | - | - | TGTGCCAGCAGCTCCCGGGGGGCCTTAAATCAGTTCGGGGCTTTCTTT | CASSSRGALNQFGAFF
TRBJ1-1 | TRBV7-9 | - | - | TGTGCCAGCAGCTTAGCGGCAGGGAACACTGAAGCTTTCTTT | CASSLAAGNTEAFF
TRBJ1-1 | TRBV12-3/TRBV12-4 | - | - | TGTGCCAGCAGTTTTGGGGGCACTGAAGCTTTCTTT | CASSFGGTEAFF
TRBJ2-7 | TRBV11-2 | - | - | TGTGCCAGCAGCTTAGATCGAACTCCGCAGTACTTC | CASSLDRTPQYF
TRBJ2-7 | TRBV7-8 | - | - | TGTGCCAGCAGCGGTCTCTCTCCCGGGGTGCAGTACTTC | CASSGLSPGVQYF
TRBJ2-7 | TRBV6-6 | few | TRBD2 | TGTGCCAGCAGCTTTAGCGGGAGCCCCAACTACGAGCAGTACTTC | CASSFSGSPNYEQYF
TRBJ1-4 | TRBV18 | - | TRBD1 | TGTGCCAGCTCACCCTTCGACAGGGGGCCAGGTGAAAAACTGTTTTTT | CASSPFDRGPGEKLFF
TRBJ1-1 | TRBV14 | - | TRBD1 | TGTGCCAGCAGCATTCCGGGACAGTGGATGAACACTGAAGCTTTCTTT | CASSIPGQWMNTEAFF
TRBJ1-2 | TRBV6-5 | - | - | TGTGCCAGCAGTACTTCCTATGGCTACACCTTC | CASSTSYGYTF
TRBJ2-7 | TRBV5-1 | - | TRBD1 | TGCGCCAGCAGCACCTGGAGTCCTGGACAGGGGCTCCACGAGCAGTACTTC | CASSTWSPGQGLHEQYF
TRBJ2-7 | TRBV3-1/TRBV3-2 | once | - | TGTGCCAGCAGCCAAATGGACAGCTACGAGCAGTACTTC | CASSQMDSYEQYF
TRBJ1-5 | TRBV12-3/TRBV12-4 | - | - | TGTGCCAGCAGTGCGGGAGTGGGTGCCCAGCATTTT | CASSAGVGAQHF
TRBJ2-3 | TRBV11-2 | - | - | TGTGCCAGCAGCTTATCGGAAGCAGATACGCAGTATTTT | CASSLSEADTQYF
TRBJ1-2 | TRBV5-1 | - | - | TGCGCCAGCAGCTTGGAGGGCCGGGGGGAAGACTATGGCTACACCTTC | CASSLEGRGEDYGYTF
TRBJ2-7 | TRBV9 | - | TRBD1 | TGTGCCAGCAGCGCCCGGACAGGGTTTAGGTACGAGCAGTACTTC | CASSARTGFRYEQYF
TRBJ2-1 | TRBV27 | - | - | TGTGCCAGCAGCCTCTACAATGAGCAGTTCTTC | CASSLYNEQFF
TRBJ2-7 | TRBV11-3 | - | TRBD1 | TGTGCCAGCAGCCCTTTGGGACAGGGGACCTACGAGCAGTACTTC | CASSPLGQGTYEQYF
TRBJ1-6 | TRBV6-1 | - | - | TGTGCCAGCAGTGAACTTGGTCAGGGGAATTCACCCCTCCACTTT | CASSELGQGNSPLHF
TRBJ1-3 | TRBV18 | - | - | TGTGCCAGCTCCCCGCGAACCGGGACTCATGGAAACACCATATATTTT | CASSPRTGTHGNTIYF
TRBJ1-5 | TRBV11-3 | - | TRBD1 | TGTGCCAGCAGCTTAGGGGGACAGGGAAATCAGCCCCAGCATTTT | CASSLGGQGNQPQHF
TRBJ1-1 | TRBV7-2 | - | - | TGTGCCAGCAGCTTTGGGGGAACGTACACTGAAGCTTTCTTT | CASSFGGTYTEAFF
TRBJ1-2 | TRBV10-3 | - | TRBD1 | TGTGCCATCAGTGAGCCGACAGGGGGCGCGGTAGGCACCTTC | CAISEPTGGAVGTF
TRBJ1-4 | TRBV5-1 | - | TRBD1 | TGCGCCAGCAGCCCCCCGGGACAGGGTCTTGCGACTAATGAAAAACTGTTTTTT | CASSPPGQGLATNEKLFF